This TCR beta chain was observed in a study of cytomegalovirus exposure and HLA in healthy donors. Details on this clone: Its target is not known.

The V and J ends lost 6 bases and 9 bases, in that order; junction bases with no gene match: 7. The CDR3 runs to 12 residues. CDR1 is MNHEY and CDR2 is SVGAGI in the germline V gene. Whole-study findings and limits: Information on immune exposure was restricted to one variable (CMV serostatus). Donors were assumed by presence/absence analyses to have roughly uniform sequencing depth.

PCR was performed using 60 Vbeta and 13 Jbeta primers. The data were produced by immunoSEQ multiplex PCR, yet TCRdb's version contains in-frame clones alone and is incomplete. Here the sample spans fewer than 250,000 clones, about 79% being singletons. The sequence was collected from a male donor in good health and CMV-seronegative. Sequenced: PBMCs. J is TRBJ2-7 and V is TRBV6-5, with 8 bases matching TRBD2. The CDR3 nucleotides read TGTGCCAGCAGCTTTAGCGGGGTCGGGCAGTACTTC. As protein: CASSFSGVGQYF.